Listed here is a single T cell receptor beta chain. As yet, its antigen is unknown. These data come from a study of T cell responses to AZD1222 COVID-19 vaccine. This CDR3 is built from 14 residues. V lost 5 bases and J 8 bases, leaving 16 bases between the germline ends. Germline V gives CDR1 SGHTA, CDR2 FQGNSA. Whole-study results and caveats: The study reported that nearly half of spike-specific TCRs target unmutated variant regions. Recipients of two AZD1222 doses showed rising Spike-specific TCR breadth and depth.

The assay was immunoSEQ multiplex PCR, and TCRdb's table has in-frame clones only and misses some. The data hold 80,000 or so clones, with roughly 85% observed a single time. The sample in question was peripheral blood, obtained on day 0 of AZD1222 vaccination. This TCR came from an adult in good health. V and J are TRBV7-2 and TRBJ2-1; D is possibly TRBD2 (5 bases). CDR3 in DNA: TGTGCCAGCAGCGGAGGCACTCCCGTAGATGAGCAGTTCTTC. Encoded protein: CASSGGTPVDEQFF.